One and the same sample provided the 28 T cell receptor beta chains below, sequenced in a study of CXCR3-negative and CXCR3-positive naive CD8 T cells. Overall study results and limits: Hydrophobicity was higher for TRB CDR3s found in CXCR3-positive naive cells than in CXCR3-negative naive cells.

Their recognized antigens are unknown. The authors prepared UMI-labeled TRB cDNA libraries by 5' RACE. TCRdb re-called the 5' RACE reads and shows each CDR3 protein once, DNA omitted. The specimen's table records 55,000 to 75,000 distinct CDR3 sequences. The sample taken for sequencing was naive CXCR3+ CD8+ T cells from blood. Subset reported: CD45RO-CCR7+CD27+CD95- naive CD8+ T cells expressing CXCR3 (TNR3+). The receptor source for this set is a human donor in good health. Some clones in this sample may be carry-over from other donors' samples.

The rearrangement links TRBV6-2 or TRBV6-3 to TRBJ1-1; without DNA, the TCRdb call of TRBD1 cannot be checked. The V gene's germline CDR1 is MNHEY and CDR2 SVGEGT. The CDR3 is 17 amino acids. CDR3 in amino acids: CASCKPGGTGVFTEAFF.

The chain is built from TRBV3-1 and TRBJ2-2; TCRdb's D call of TRBD2 is untestable without DNA. This CDR3 contains 13 residues. Germline V gene sequence: CDR1 LGHDT, CDR2 YNNKEL (reference sequence). CDR3 sequence: CAARPSNTGELFF.

V usage is TRBV28 and J usage is TRBJ2-7; TCRdb proposes TRBD1, but this gene call is untestable without DNA. The CDR3 is 15 residues long. Per germline, CDR1 MDHEN and CDR2 SYDVKM. The chain's CDR3 is CASSFITGIGYEQYF.

The rearrangement joins TRBV28 to TRBJ1-1; TCRdb designates TRBD1, a call that cannot be tested without DNA. CDR3 length: 15 amino acids. Germline CDR1 MDHEN, CDR2 SYDVKM. CDR3 sequence reads: CASSSPDRRDTEAFF. Full variable domain (remainder filled in from reference TRBV28 and TRBJ1-1): DVKVTQSSRYLVKRTGEKVFLECVQDMDHENMFWYRQDPGLGLRLIYFSYDVKMKEKGDIPEGYSVSREKKERFSLILESASTNQTSMYLCASSSPDRRDTEAFFGQGTRLTVV.

The genes are TRBV3-1 and TRBJ2-5; lacking DNA, the TRBD1 call made by TCRdb goes unchecked. From germline, CDR1 is LGHDT and CDR2 YNNKEL (reference sequence). The CDR3 extends over 12 amino acids. Here the CDR3 reads CASTDREETQYF.

The chain employs TRBV27 and TRBJ2-1. Germline-derived CDR1 and CDR2 are MNHEY and SMNVEV (reference sequence). CDR3 size: 12 residues. CDR3 sequence reads: CASSLLGNEQFF.

The chain links TRBV7-9 to TRBJ2-7; TCRdb lists TRBD2, though no DNA is available to test this call. The CDR3 is 16 residues long. Germline V gene lookup returns CDR1 SEHNR and CDR2 FQNEAQ (reference sequence). The CDR3 loop is CAISLVIASTGSEQYF.

This sequence joins TRBV20-1 and TRBJ2-1. The CDR3 sequence is 15 residues long. The germline CDR1 and CDR2 sequences are DFQATT and SNEGSKA (reference sequence). CDR3 in amino acids: CSARQDLNSYNEQFF.

The chain couples TRBV7-8 to TRBJ2-5; no DNA is available, so the TRBD1 call from TCRdb remains unchecked. CDR1 is SGHVS, CDR2 FQNEAQ, per germline. The CDR3 loop spans 15 amino acids. The CDR3 protein is CASSFLTGSQETQYF.

This sequence joins TRBV29-1 and TRBJ2-7; as DNA is missing, the TRBD2 call by TCRdb cannot be tested. The CDR3 sequence is 12 residues long. Germline-derived CDR1 and CDR2 are SQVTM and ANQGSEA. CDR3: CSVWDLGAEQYF.

V gene TRBV11-3 combines with J gene TRBJ1-2; TCRdb returns TRBD1, unconfirmable since there is no DNA. Germline-derived CDR1 and CDR2 are SGHNT and YENEEA. The CDR3 spans 15 residues. The CDR3 is CASSLAGTGAYGYTF.

V and J are TRBV12-3 or TRBV12-4 and TRBJ2-7; TCRdb's D call of TRBD2 is untestable without DNA. This CDR3 is 15 amino acids long. CDR3 in amino acids: CASSLFDGRRHEQYF.

V usage is TRBV11-2 and J usage is TRBJ2-7; TCRdb proposes TRBD1, but this gene call is untestable without DNA. Germline V CDR1 and CDR2: SGHAT, FQNNGV. The CDR3 contains 13 residues. CDR3: CASSADRTYEQYF.

The genes are TRBV25-1 and TRBJ2-2; TCRdb's D call of TRBD1 is untestable without DNA. This CDR3 is 14 amino acids long. Germline CDR1 reads MGHDK; CDR2 reads SYGVNS. The CDR3: CASSAGMGTGELFF.

V and J are TRBV9 and TRBJ2-7; TCRdb outputs TRBD2, but without DNA this stays unchecked. This CDR3 is 12 amino acids long. The germline V gene encodes CDR1 SGDLS and CDR2 YYNGEE. The CDR3 is CASSVAGSEQYF.

The chain couples TRBV6-2 or TRBV6-3 to TRBJ2-7; without DNA, the TCRdb call of TRBD2 cannot be checked. Germline V CDR1 and CDR2: MNHEY, SVGEGT. The CDR3 has 15 residues. The CDR3 loop is CASSLQHGPLDEQYF.

The J gene is TRBJ2-7, the V gene TRBV6-5; TCRdb's D call, TRBD1, is unchecked because there is no DNA. Germline lookup yields CDR1 MNHEY and CDR2 SVGAGI. The length of the CDR3 is 17 residues. The CDR3 spells CASSDGLGGGSSYEQYF.

The gene calls are TRBV25-1 and TRBJ2-5; with no DNA, the TCRdb D assignment of TRBD1 cannot be verified. The CDR3 runs 14 residues. Germline CDR1 reads MGHDK; CDR2 reads SYGVNS. The CDR3 spells CASSEAQGLQTQYF.

The genes are TRBV20-1 and TRBJ2-5. CDR1 DFQATT and CDR2 SNEGSKA come from the germline V gene (reference sequence). This CDR3 region has 13 residues. CDR3 sequence reads: CSARRGVQETQYF.

The J gene is TRBJ2-1, the V gene TRBV6-2 or TRBV6-3. Germline CDR1 reads MNHEY; CDR2 reads SVGEGT. The CDR3 is 14 residues long. This chain's CDR3 is CASSANSLYNEQFF.

V gene TRBV12-3 or TRBV12-4 combines with J gene TRBJ2-1; TCRdb proposes TRBD2, but this gene call is untestable without DNA. CDR3 length: 16 amino acids. Here the CDR3 reads CASSLVGGGYYNEQFF.

The rearrangement links TRBV7-9 to TRBJ2-2. CDR3 length: 11 residues. Germline V CDR1 and CDR2: SEHNR, FQNEAQ (reference sequence). This chain's CDR3 is CASSLGRELFF.

This chain links TRBV4-1 with TRBJ2-7. The CDR3 sequence is 12 residues long. Germline V gives CDR1 MGHRA, CDR2 YSYEKL. CDR3 residues: CASSQDNNEQYF.

The V gene is TRBV5-1, the J gene TRBJ1-1; no DNA is available, so the TRBD1 call from TCRdb remains unchecked. CDR3 length: 14 amino acids. Germline assignment: CDR1 SGHRS and CDR2 YFSETQ. The CDR3 protein is CASSLWPGETEAFF.

V is TRBV28 and J is TRBJ2-7; lacking DNA, the TRBD2 call made by TCRdb goes unchecked. CDR3 length: 20 residues. The V gene's germline CDR1 is MDHEN and CDR2 SYDVKM. The CDR3 loop is CASSLPLIPTGAYSSYEQYF.

V is TRBV11-2 and J is TRBJ2-1. Germline lookup yields CDR1 SGHAT and CDR2 FQNNGV. This CDR3 has 13 residues. CDR3 region: CASSLLEYNGQFF.

The chain recombines TRBV7-9 with TRBJ1-2; no DNA is available, so the TRBD1 call from TCRdb remains unchecked. Germline-derived CDR1 and CDR2 are SEHNR and FQNEAQ (reference sequence). The CDR3 spans 16 residues. The CDR3 is CASSPGTGGALLGYTF. Together with reference TRBV7-9 and TRBJ1-2, the CDR3 gives the full variable domain: DTGVSQNPRHKITKRGQNVTFRCDPISEHNRLYWYRQTLGQGPEFLTYFQNEAQLEKSRLLSDRFSAERPKGSFSTLEIQRTEQGDSAMYLCASSPGTGGALLGYTFGSGTRLTVV.

The V gene is TRBV28, the J gene TRBJ1-6. Germline lookup yields CDR1 MDHEN and CDR2 SYDVKM. The CDR3 totals 13 residues. CDR3 in amino acids: CASSWGEDSPLHF.